This TCR beta chain is from a study of blood T cell repertoires in COVID-19 (dated by TCRdb to the early 2020s). Describing the broader study: Collaborator samples came from the United States, Italy and Spain and covered acute and convalescent phases of COVID-19. HLA class I and class II types, where available, came from metadata supplied by the sample provider rather than from assay-based typing. The material from the prospective study consisted of cDNA or gDNA derived from T cells, B-cell-depleted T cells, or PBMCs. Nearly every sample came with metadata listing a de-identified subject ID, COVID-19 status, age in years and sex. The samples were drawn from two sources: the first 160 participants of the ongoing ImmuneRACE study, and 1,000 to 1,500 subjects contributed by 6 global collaborators. Deeply sampled blood TCRbeta repertoires from subjects exposed to, actively infected with, or recovered from COVID-19 were included in the dataset. The repertoires were made available in a free public database intended to serve as a resource for research on the immune response to SARS-CoV-2.

TCRbeta CDR3 regions were amplified from genomic DNA using the immunoSEQ Assay, a bias-controlled multiplex PCR. Under the source paper's analysis protocol: Within the assay, amplification of reference gene primers was used to estimate how many nucleated cells each sample contained. To quantify the absolute abundance of each unique TCRbeta CDR3 rearrangement, sequence reads were collapsed and filtered. For each sample, productive Simpson clonality was calculated as the square root of Simpson's diversity index across productive rearrangements. In its TCRdb copy, this immuneACCESS table keeps in-frame sequences only and misses some clones. Where compared with another copy, unresolved V genes explain less than half of these, and the others have no known cause. V, J and clone size are those of that table, while D and trimming were read from the DNA. The sample table contains some 210,000 clones; only one count was recorded for about 87% of them. Around a tenth of the sample belongs to the ten largest clones.

Measured from the cysteine to the phenylalanine, the CDR3 is 16 residues long. Just CDR3 DNA is preserved here, 48 bases in frame from base 1. The junction shows trimming of 3 bases on V and 7 bases on J, and the gene matches do not reach 10 bases of it. For CDR1 and CDR2, the germline V gene lists SGDLS and YYNGEE. The research as a whole found: The quantity of clinical and demographic metadata differed by source and by participant and was supplied without curation.

Concerning this clone: The antigen it recognizes is unknown. The sample holds no much larger clone one base away, and base qualities are not on file.

In the prospective study, participants were 18 to 89 years old, resided in approximately 25 geographic areas of the United States, and were enrolled through a virtual design. To assign participants to cohorts, the prospective study relied on clinical history that participants themselves reported in a screening survey and a study questionnaire. In the prospective study, mobile phlebotomists collected whole blood, serum and a nasopharyngeal or oropharyngeal swab from each participant. Prospective study participants could optionally give additional blood draws and questionnaires over an approximately 2-month period. Before DNA extraction, prospective study blood samples were shipped either frozen or at room temperature.

The source of this sequence is a man aged 18 to 35 with acute COVID-19. The sequenced material came from PBMCs or T cells enriched from blood (not recorded which). The chain employs TRBV9 and TRBJ2-1; 10 of the junction bases match TRBD2. The CDR3 protein sequence reads: CASSARTSGTRNEQFF. DNA sequence: TGTGCCAGCAGCGCCCGGACTAGCGGAACCAGAAATGAGCAGTTCTTC.